This record covers a single TCR beta chain. The antigen remains unidentified. Specified time point: week 23, last vaccination. Topical imiquimod was applied with each vaccine dose, which held 300 ug of mutant IDH1 20-mer peptide. Astrocytomas found in donors were new, WHO grade 3 or 4, IDH1-mutant and ATRX-lost. This record comes from a study of a mutant IDH1 vaccine in newly diagnosed glioma. Profiled with immunoSEQ multiplex PCR; TCRdb holds only in-frame clones, not every one. In the table there are about 54,000 clones, 85% to 90% of which are singletons. The sequencing used PBMCs, collected from a glioma patient whose treatment included an IDH1 peptide vaccine. This TCR was sampled from a man in his forties with glioma.

For the CDR3, the DNA is TGTGCCAGCAGCGTAGAGCCATCGACCTACAATGAGCAGTTCTTC. Translating it yields CASSVEPSTYNEQFF. The gene calls are TRBV9 and TRBJ2-1; D remains unclear. The V gene's germline CDR1 is SGDLS and CDR2 YYNGEE. The CDR3 has 15 residues. Trimming shortened V by 0 bases and J by 2 bases, and 9 bases separated the two germline ends.